This T cell receptor beta chain derives from a study of OX40 agonist ivuxolimab in advanced cancers. Turning to the study itself: Prior therapy, whether anti-PD-1, anti-PD-L1 or anti-CTLA-4, was allowed, and under 50% had some. The study's findings and limits: No determination was made of the antigen specificity of the expanded peripheral T cells. Certain nonresponders additionally had low normalized T-cell clonal expansion.

Libraries were prepared by immunoSEQ multiplex PCR; TCRdb keeps only in-frame clonotypes and omits some of them. This sample has tens of thousands of clones, with approximately 91% found just once. Per the germline V gene, CDR1 is SNHLY and CDR2 is FYNNEI. The CDR3 extends over 15 amino acids. V lost 4 bases and J lost 3; bases outside the gene matches: 7. The sample holds one count of this clone. Its target is not known. The receptor's source is an adult with an advanced solid tumor such as melanoma, head and neck, liver or kidney cancer. The sample here was CD4+ or CD8+ T cells sorted from blood, taken in a trial of the OX40 agonist ivuxolimab. V and J are TRBV2 and TRBJ2-3; 7 nucleotides match TRBD1. CDR3 sequence (DNA): TGTGCCAGCAGTGCCCGGGACAGACATACAGATACGCAGTATTTT. The encoded protein is CASSARDRHTDTQYF.